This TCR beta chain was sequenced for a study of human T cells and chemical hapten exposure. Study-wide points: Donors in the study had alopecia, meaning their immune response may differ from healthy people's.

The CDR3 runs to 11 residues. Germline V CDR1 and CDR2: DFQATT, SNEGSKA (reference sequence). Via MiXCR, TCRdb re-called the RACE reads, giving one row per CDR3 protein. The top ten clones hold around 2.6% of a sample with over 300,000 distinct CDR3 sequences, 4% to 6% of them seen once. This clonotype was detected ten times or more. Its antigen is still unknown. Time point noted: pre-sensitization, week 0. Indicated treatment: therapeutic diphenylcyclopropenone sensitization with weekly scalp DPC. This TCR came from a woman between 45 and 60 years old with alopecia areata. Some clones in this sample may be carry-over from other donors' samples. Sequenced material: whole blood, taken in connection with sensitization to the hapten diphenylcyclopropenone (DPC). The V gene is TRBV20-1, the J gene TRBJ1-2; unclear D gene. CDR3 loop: CTTTWNYGYTF. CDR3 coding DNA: TGCACTACCACATGGAACTATGGCTACACCTTC.